These T cell receptor beta chains were read from a single sample in a study of control samples from healthy donors and cancer patients. Profiling relied on immunoSEQ multiplex PCR, and the TCRdb table lists in-frame clones only, not all of them. The table records about 98,000 clones, 75% to 85% of them present only once. What was sequenced was blood. Every receptor here comes from a woman aged 25 to 39 in good health. Both conserved end residues are part of each CDR3. The D gene is left open where the match is weak. The size field is filled for only some rows; it gives once, few, many or a size class.

TRBJ2-2	TRBV5-4	NA	NA	TGTGCCAGCAGCTTGCCGAGGGCAGGTGGCCCCTTTAACACCGGGGAGCTGTTTTTT	CASSLPRAGGPFNTGELFF
TRBJ2-7	TRBV4-3	NA	few	TGCGCCAGCAGCCAATACGTAACCTACGAGCAGTACTTC	CASSQYVTYEQYF
TRBJ1-5	TRBV29-1	TRBD1	NA	TGCAGCGCCGGACAGGGGAGGAATCAGCCCCAGCATTTT	CSAGQGRNQPQHF
TRBJ2-1	TRBV2	TRBD2	NA	TGTGCCAGCAGTGGAGGATGGCCTAGCGGGGGGGATGAGCAGTTCTTC	CASSGGWPSGGDEQFF
TRBJ2-1	TRBV6-1	NA	NA	TGTGCCAGCAGTGCCCAACCTCCCCGACACGGCAATGAGCAGTTCTTC	CASSAQPPRHGNEQFF
TRBJ2-1	TRBV7-7	NA	NA	TGTGCTAGCAGCTTAGGACCGACCTCCTACAATGAGCAGTTCTTC	CASSLGPTSYNEQFF
TRBJ1-2	TRBV5-6	NA	NA	TGTGCCAGCAGCGCCGTTGCGGCGAACTATGGCTACACCTTC	CASSAVAANYGYTF
TRBJ1-2	TRBV6-6	TRBD1	NA	TGTGCCAGCAGTTACTCAAGGGGGCCCTATGGCTACACCTTC	CASSYSRGPYGYTF
TRBJ2-1	TRBV11-2	NA	few	TGTGCCAGCAGTCCGGCGTCAGGGTACAATGAGCAGTTCTTC	CASSPASGYNEQFF
TRBJ1-2	TRBV6-6	NA	NA	TGTGCCAGCAGGCGACCAGTCCTTGGTCGGGGCGGTGGAGCTAACTATGGCTACACCTTC	CASRRPVLGRGGGANYGYTF
TRBJ1-2	TRBV10-1	NA	few	TGCGCCAGCAGTGGGTCGGCGAACTATGGCTACACCTTC	CASSGSANYGYTF
TRBJ1-6	TRBV7-9	TRBD1	NA	TGTGCCAGCAGCTTACCCGACAGGGAGGATTCACCCCTCCACTTT	CASSLPDREDSPLHF
TRBJ1-2	TRBV6-5	TRBD1	NA	TGTGCCAGCAACTCCGACAGGGGGCGTTATGGCTACACCTTC	CASNSDRGRYGYTF
TRBJ1-2	TRBV18	TRBD1	NA	TGTGCCAGCTCATCGGGGACAGGGGACTACTATGGCTACACCTTC	CASSSGTGDYYGYTF
TRBJ1-1	TRBV6-6	NA	NA	TGTGCCAGCAGTTATATGGCGAACACTGAAGCTTTCTTT	CASSYMANTEAFF
TRBJ2-7	TRBV6-2/TRBV6-3	NA	NA	TGTGCCAGCAGTTACGATCGGGGGAGAATCTCCTACGAGCAGTACTTC	CASSYDRGRISYEQYF
TRBJ1-1	TRBV14	NA	NA	TGTGCCAGCAGCCAAACGGGGGCCTCCATGAACACTGAAGCTTTCTTT	CASSQTGASMNTEAFF
TRBJ2-3	TRBV5-4	NA	NA	TGTGCCAGCAGCTTAGGGTGGGCCCCCACAGATACGCAGTATTTT	CASSLGWAPTDTQYF
TRBJ2-3	TRBV25-1	NA	few	TGTGCCAGCAGTGAAGGGACCTGGGGAGATACGCAGTATTTT	CASSEGTWGDTQYF
TRBJ2-7	TRBV5-1	TRBD1	NA	TGCGCCAGCAGCTTGGATGGCAGGGGGCACGAGCAGTACTTC	CASSLDGRGHEQYF
TRBJ1-2	TRBV6-6	TRBD1	NA	TGTGCCAGCAGTATAGACAGGGGGCCCACCTATGGCTACACCTTC	CASSIDRGPTYGYTF
TRBJ1-4	TRBV7-7	TRBD1	NA	TGTGCCAGCAGCCCGCGGGACAGGGCCGCCCCTAATGAAAAACTGTTTTTT	CASSPRDRAAPNEKLFF
TRBJ2-1	TRBV5-4	NA	NA	TGTGCCAGCAGCTTATCCCCCAACAATGAGCAGTTCTTC	CASSLSPNNEQFF
TRBJ1-3	TRBV9	NA	NA	TGTGCCAGCAGCCCCCTCCTCCCTGGAAACACCATATATTTT	CASSPLLPGNTIYF
TRBJ1-1	TRBV6-5	TRBD1	NA	TGTGCCAGCTCGGACAGGGCTAGCATGAACACTGAAGCTTTCTTT	CASSDRASMNTEAFF
TRBJ1-6	TRBV10-3	TRBD1	NA	TGTGCCATCAGTGAGGCGGTAGGGGGCCACTATAATTCACCCCTCCACTTT	CAISEAVGGHYNSPLHF
TRBJ2-3	TRBV11-3	NA	once	TGTGCCAGCAGCTCGCCGGAGGCAGATACGCAGTATTTT	CASSSPEADTQYF
TRBJ2-1	TRBV10-3	TRBD2	NA	TGTGCCATCAGTGAGGCTAGCGGGGGGTCGGGTAATGAGCAGTTCTTC	CAISEASGGSGNEQFF